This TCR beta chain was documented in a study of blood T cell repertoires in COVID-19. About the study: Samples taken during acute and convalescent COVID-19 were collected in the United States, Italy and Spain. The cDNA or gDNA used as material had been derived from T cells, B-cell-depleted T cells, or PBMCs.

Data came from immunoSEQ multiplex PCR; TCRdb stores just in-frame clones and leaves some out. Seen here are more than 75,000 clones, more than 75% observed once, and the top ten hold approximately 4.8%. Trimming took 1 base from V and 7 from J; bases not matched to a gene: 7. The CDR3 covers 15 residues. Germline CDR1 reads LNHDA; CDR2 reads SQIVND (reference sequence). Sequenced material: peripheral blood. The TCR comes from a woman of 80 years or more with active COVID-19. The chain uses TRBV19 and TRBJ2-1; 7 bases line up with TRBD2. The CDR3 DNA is TGTGCCAGTAGTATAGGTTCCAGCGGGACGAATGAGCAGTTCTTC. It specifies CASSIGSSGTNEQFF.